This TCR beta chain was identified during a study of T cell repertoires in cytomegalovirus infection (dated by TCRdb to about 2019). Broadly, across the study: Donor HLA type was relevant to the analysis, as public TCR beta signatures indicated carriage of CMV infection together with the matching HLA type.

A remark on this clonotype: There is no known antigen for this receptor. No much larger clone exists at a distance of one base, and base qualities are not known.

The sequencer listed for this sample is Illumina HiSeq 1500. TCRdb took the public reads, trimmed them with fastp at Q25, ran MiXCR for clone calling and kept in-frame beta chains. Every entry covers one CDR3 protein and lists the most common genes and DNA from its rows. This sample holds about 150,000 distinct CDR3 sequences; 15% to 20% were observed only once. The top ten hold 15% to 20% of the sample. The CDR3 numbers 12 residues from cysteine through phenylalanine. The DNA shown is the 36-base CDR3, in frame from base 1. Via the germline V gene, CDR1 is SGHAT and CDR2 FQNNGV. V was cut back by 5 bases and J by 6 bases, leaving a gap of 11 bases between them. What the authors observed across the whole study: The ex vivo response was dominated by HLA-C-restricted CMV-specific TCR beta clonotypes, which also provided the single most frequent clonotype in two of eight donors. In both this cohort and an independent cohort of under 450 donors, the cumulative frequency of public TCR beta family members distinguished carriers of CMV infection plus the relevant HLA type.

The sequence derives from a human donor in good health (CMV status not recorded). Some clones in this sample may be carry-over from other donors' samples. Sequences were obtained from CD8+ T cells from PBMCs. The chain is encoded by TRBV11-2 joined to TRBJ2-7; no confident D gene assignment can be made. CDR3 protein: CASSPTQPEQYF. The DNA sequence is given as TGTGCCAGCAGCCCCACCCAGCCCGAGCAGTACTTC.